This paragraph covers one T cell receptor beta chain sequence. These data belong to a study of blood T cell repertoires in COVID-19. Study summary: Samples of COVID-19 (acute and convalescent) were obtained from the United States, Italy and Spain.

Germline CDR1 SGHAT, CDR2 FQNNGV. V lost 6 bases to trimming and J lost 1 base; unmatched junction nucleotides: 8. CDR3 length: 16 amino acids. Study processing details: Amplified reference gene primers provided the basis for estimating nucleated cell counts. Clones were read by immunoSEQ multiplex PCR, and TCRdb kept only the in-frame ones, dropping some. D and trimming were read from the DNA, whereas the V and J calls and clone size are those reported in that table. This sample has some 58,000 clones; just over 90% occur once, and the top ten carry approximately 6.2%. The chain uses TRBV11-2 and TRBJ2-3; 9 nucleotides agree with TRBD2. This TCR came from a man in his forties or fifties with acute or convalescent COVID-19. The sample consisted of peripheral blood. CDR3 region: CASRSSGNVGTDTQYF. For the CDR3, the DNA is TGTGCCAGCAGATCTAGCGGGAACGTGGGCACAGATACGCAGTATTTT.